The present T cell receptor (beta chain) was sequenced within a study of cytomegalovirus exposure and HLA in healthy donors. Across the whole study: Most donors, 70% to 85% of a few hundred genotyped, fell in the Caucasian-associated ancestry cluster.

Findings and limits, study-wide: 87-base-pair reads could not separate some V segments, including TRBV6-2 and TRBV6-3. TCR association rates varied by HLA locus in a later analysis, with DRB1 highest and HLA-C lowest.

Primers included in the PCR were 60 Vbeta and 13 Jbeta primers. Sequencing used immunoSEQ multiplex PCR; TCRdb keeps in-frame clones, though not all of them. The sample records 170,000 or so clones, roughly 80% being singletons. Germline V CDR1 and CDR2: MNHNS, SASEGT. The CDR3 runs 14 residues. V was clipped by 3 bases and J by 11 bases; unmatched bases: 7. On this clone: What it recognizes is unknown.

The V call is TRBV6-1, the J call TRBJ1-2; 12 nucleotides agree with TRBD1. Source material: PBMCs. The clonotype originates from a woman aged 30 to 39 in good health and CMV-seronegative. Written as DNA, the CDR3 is TGTGCCAGCAGTGACCACCGGGACAGGGGGCGGTACACCTTC. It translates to CASSDHRDRGRYTF.